One and the same sample provided the 24 T cell receptor beta chains below, sequenced in a study of blood T cells in healthy people across ages (dated by TCRdb to between 2015 and 2017). Preparation of the library involved 5' RACE. TCRdb lists the instrument as Illumina HiSeq 2500. The second PCR ran for roughly 7 to 12 cycles and used a J-beta primer mix along with a sample-barcoded 5' primer. TCRdb reworked the public reads: Q25 trimming with fastp, MiXCR clone assembly, productive beta chains retained. Here each entry gathers all rows of one CDR3 protein and keeps the most common genes and DNA. This sample lists 920,000 or so distinct CDR3 sequences; over 35% were detected once. The ten largest clones add up to approximately 19% of the sample. The sample taken for sequencing was blood. The receptors stem from a woman between 55 and 75 years old in good health.

This clonotype has more than one count but fewer than ten. The rearrangement links TRBV20-1 to TRBJ2-3; 11 nucleotides agree with TRBD2. Germline trimming cut 3 bases from V and 4 bases from J; bases unmatched to any gene: 6. Germline V CDR1 and CDR2: DFQATT, SNEGSKA (reference sequence). The CDR3 has 15 amino acids. The CDR3 spells CSARGLAGGADTQYF. The DNA of the CDR3 is TGCAGTGCTAGGGGTCTAGCGGGAGGAGCAGATACGCAGTATTTT.

This clonotype was detected only a few times. This chain links TRBV29-1 with TRBJ2-5, with D unclear. V was clipped by 0 bases and J by 1 base, with 12 bases between them. This CDR3 is 15 amino acids long. The germline CDR1 and CDR2 sequences are SQVTM and ANQGSEA. The CDR3 reads CSVEESPRPQETQYF. CDR3 bases: TGCAGCGTTGAAGAGTCTCCTAGACCCCAAGAGACCCAGTACTTC.

This clonotype has just a few counts. The rearrangement uses TRBV6-1 and TRBJ1-5; 7 nucleotides line up with TRBD1. The V and J ends lost 4 bases and 3 bases, in that order; junction bases with no gene match: 6. The CDR3 extends over 15 amino acids. Germline CDR1 MNHNS, CDR2 SASEGT. Here the CDR3 DNA reads TGTGCCAGCAGTGCGACAGGGATCAACAATCAGCCCCAGCATTTT. It specifies CASSATGINNQPQHF.

This chain links TRBV25-1 with TRBJ1-4; 7 nucleotides line up with TRBD1. The germline V gene has CDR1 MGHDK and CDR2 SYGVNS. The CDR3 spans 15 residues. V was pared by 1 base and J by 2 bases, with 1 base of the junction left unmatched. The CDR3, as DNA: TGTGCCAGCAGTGAATTCAGGGGGACTAATGAAAAACTGTTTTTT. This encodes CASSEFRGTNEKLFF.

This clonotype turned up a few times. V is TRBV5-5 and J is TRBJ2-6; TRBD1 matches 7 bases. Germline values: CDR1 SGHKS, CDR2 YYEKEE (reference sequence). J lost 2 bases, V lost 4 bases, and 3 bases had no gene match. There are 15 residues in the CDR3. The chain's CDR3 is CASSPGGTGANVLTF. The CDR3 nucleotides are TGTGCCAGCAGCCCAGGGGGTACTGGGGCCAACGTCCTGACTTTC. The full variable domain, in which reference TRBV5-5 and TRBJ2-6 provide the parts outside the CDR3, is DAGVTQSPTHLIKTRGQQVTLRCSPISGHKSVSWYQQVLGQGPQFIFQYYEKEERGRGNFPDRFSARQFPNYSSELNVNALLLGDSALYLCASSPGGTGANVLTFGAGSRLTVL.

The chain joins TRBV2 to TRBJ2-5; 7 bases align to TRBD2. CDR3 length: 15 amino acids. Trimming at V came to 5 bases and at J to 11 bases, leaving 17 bases not matched to a gene. Germline CDR1 SNHLY, CDR2 FYNNEI. The chain's CDR3 is CASSRTSAGLYVQYF. The DNA for the CDR3 is TGTGCCAGCAGTCGGACTAGTGCGGGGCTCTACGTGCAGTACTTC.

This clonotype was counted a few times. The rearrangement joins TRBV5-5 to TRBJ2-7; perhaps TRBD1 as D (6 bases). Germline V CDR1 and CDR2: SGHKS, YYEKEE (reference sequence). Between the trimmed V and J ends, which lost 4 bases and 2 bases, there was a span of 13 bases. CDR3 length: 14 amino acids. The CDR3 protein is CASSPDRNTYEQYF. CDR3 coding DNA: TGTGCCAGCAGCCCCGACAGGAATACCTACGAGCAGTACTTC. Using reference TRBV5-5 and TRBJ2-7 for the parts outside the CDR3, the full variable domain is DAGVTQSPTHLIKTRGQQVTLRCSPISGHKSVSWYQQVLGQGPQFIFQYYEKEERGRGNFPDRFSARQFPNYSSELNVNALLLGDSALYLCASSPDRNTYEQYFGPGTRLTVT.

This chain uses TRBV28 with TRBJ1-4, with unresolved D. This CDR3 comprises 16 residues. Trimming took off 2 bases at V and 8 bases at J, with 18 bases between the two ends. Germline loops: CDR1 MDHEN, CDR2 SYDVKM. The CDR3 DNA reads TGTGCCAGCAGTTTAAGGTTGTCGCGGGCCCTGGAAAAACTGTTTTTT. Translation: CASSLRLSRALEKLFF.

The J gene is TRBJ2-3, the V gene TRBV28; 8 nucleotides align to TRBD2. Trimming cost V 8 bases and J 0 bases; bases outside gene matches: 10. CDR3 length: 16 amino acids. Germline V gives CDR1 MDHEN, CDR2 SYDVKM. CDR3: CASRPGGPASTDTQYF. The CDR3 DNA reads TGTGCCAGCCGCCCGGGAGGGCCCGCTAGCACAGATACGCAGTATTTT.

This chain connects TRBV21-1 to TRBJ2-1; the table's D call, TRBD1, was not checked against the DNA. TRBV21-1 is marked as a pseudogene. The CDR3 has 15 amino acids. The CDR3 DNA sequence: TGTGCCAGCAGGCGCCGGGAGAAAGGCTACAATGAGCAGTTCTTC. Its protein product is CASRRREKGYNEQFF.

The rearrangement uses TRBV20-1 and TRBJ2-1; no firm D call. Trimming stripped 6 bases from V and 6 bases from J, with 21 bases between. The CDR3 is 15 amino acids. Germline V gives CDR1 DFQATT, CDR2 SNEGSKA (reference sequence). CDR3 protein: CSAAFGFRQVNEQFF. The DNA for the CDR3 is TGCAGTGCGGCATTTGGATTCAGGCAGGTCAATGAGCAGTTCTTC.

This clonotype was counted only a few times. The chain employs TRBV10-3 and TRBJ2-1, with D perhaps matching TRBD2 (6 bases). Germline V CDR1 and CDR2: ENHRY, SYGVKD. The CDR3 length is 15 residues. V was clipped by 5 bases and J by 4 bases, with 15 bases between them. CDR3 nucleotide sequence: TGTGCCATCAGTTCGGGACTCAGACAGTACAATGAGCAGTTCTTC. It yields the protein CAISSGLRQYNEQFF.

The V call is TRBV15, the J call TRBJ2-5; 12 nucleotides agree with TRBD2. Germline CDR1 and CDR2: LNHNV and YYDKDF (reference sequence). The CDR3 totals 16 residues. V was pared by 1 base and J by 11 bases, with 11 bases of the junction left unmatched. CDR3: CATSRGTSGRYNEQYF. DNA of the CDR3: TGTGCCACCAGCAGAGGAACTAGCGGGAGGTACAATGAGCAGTACTTC.

The V gene is TRBV20-1, the J gene TRBJ2-1, with TRBD2 matching over 7 bases. CDR3 length equals 14 residues. Losses at the gene ends were 6 bases for V and 1 base for J; bases not matched to a gene: 6. In germline, CDR1 is DFQATT, CDR2 SNEGSKA (reference sequence). The CDR3: CSARGLPSYNEQFF. The CDR3 DNA is TGCAGTGCACGGGGACTACCGTCCTACAATGAGCAGTTCTTC.

On this clonotype: A much larger clone differs by one base, so this may be a read error. The chain links TRBV18 to TRBJ2-7; TRBD1 matches at 8 bases. The CDR3 totals 14 residues. Trimming removed 1 base from V and 4 bases from J; junction bases left unmatched: 3. Germline values: CDR1 KGHSH, CDR2 LQKENI. As DNA, the CDR3 is TGTGCCAGCTCACCACGGACAGGGATGTACGAGCAGTACTTC. This gives the protein CASSPRTGMYEQYF.

On this clonotype itself: One junction end disagrees with the germline gene, perhaps due to a read error. DNA for the CDR3: TGTGCCAACAGCCGGGGGGGCTCTGGGGCCAACGTCCTGACTTTC. The encoded protein is CANSRGGSGANVLTF. V usage is TRBV7-2 and J usage is TRBJ2-6; the match to TRBD2 covers 8 bases. The CDR3 contains 15 residues. CDR1 is SGHTA and CDR2 is FQGNSA in the germline V gene. The whole variable domain, remainder taken from reference TRBV7-2 and TRBJ2-6, is GAGVSQSPSNKVTEKGKDVELRCDPISGHTALYWYRQSLGQGLEFLIYFQGNSAPDKSGLPSDRFSAERTGGSVSTLTIQRTQQEDSAVYLCANSRGGSGANVLTFGAGSRLTVL.

The genes are TRBV5-1 and TRBJ2-7, with D possibly being TRBD1 (6 bases). The germline V and J ends were trimmed by 5 bases and 4 bases, with 19 bases remaining between them. CDR3 size: 15 residues. The germline V gene encodes CDR1 SGHRS and CDR2 YFSETQ. The CDR3 DNA reads as TGCGCCAGCAGTCTTAAACAGGGCCCCAATTACGAGCAGTACTTC. Residues: CASSLKQGPNYEQYF.

The chain recombines TRBV14 with TRBJ2-7; no firm D call. V was pared by 1 base and J by 4 bases, with 14 bases between. The CDR3 extends over 15 amino acids. Germline CDR1 reads SGHDN; CDR2 reads FVKESK. The CDR3 spells CASSQVSVVGYEQYF. The DNA for the CDR3 is TGTGCCAGCAGCCAAGTCAGTGTCGTGGGGTACGAGCAGTACTTC.

CDR3 sequence: CASSYDYNTEAFF. The CDR3 DNA is TGTGCCAGCAGCTACGACTACAACACTGAAGCTTTCTTT. This chain uses TRBV7-3 with TRBJ1-1, with unresolved D. The CDR3 is 13 amino acids. Germline V gene lookup returns CDR1 SGHTA and CDR2 FQGTGA. Trimming removed 4 bases at V and 2 bases at J, with 8 bases between.

The chain carries TRBV2 and TRBJ2-2; a weak D match, TRBD1 (5 bases). The CDR3 extends over 14 amino acids. The germline V gene encodes CDR1 SNHLY and CDR2 FYNNEI. The ends were cut back, 6 bases at V and 1 base at J, with 9 bases in the middle. Here the CDR3 DNA reads TGTGCCAGCAGGGCAGGGCGGAACACCGGGGAGCTGTTTTTT. Amino acid sequence: CASRAGRNTGELFF.

This sequence joins TRBV28 and TRBJ1-4; 8 bases line up with TRBD1. V trimming: 5 bases; J trimming: 10 bases; junction bases outside the gene matches: 3. Germline CDR1 MDHEN, CDR2 SYDVKM. The CDR3 is made up of 12 amino acids. CDR3 amino acids: CASSTGTGKLFF. CDR3 bases: TGTGCCAGCAGTACTGGGACAGGAAAACTGTTTTTT.

A remark on this clonotype: A much larger clone differs from this one at a single base, so this may be a read error. The J gene is TRBJ2-7, the V gene TRBV27, with 9 bases that match TRBD1. Germline loops: CDR1 MNHEY, CDR2 SMNVEV (reference sequence). This CDR3 is built from 13 residues. As DNA, the CDR3 is TGTGCCAACAGTGGACAGGGGCGCTACGAGCAGTACTTC. It specifies CANSGQGRYEQYF.

The chain links TRBV12-3 or TRBV12-4 to TRBJ1-2, with 9 bases aligning to TRBD1. The CDR3 is made up of 15 amino acids. V lost 6 bases and J lost 8; bases outside the gene matches: 13. CDR3 loop: CASSPGGQGSEGYTF. In DNA, the CDR3 is TGTGCCAGCAGCCCCGGGGGACAGGGTTCTGAAGGCTACACCTTC.

A few counts support this clonotype. The rearrangement uses TRBV20-1 and TRBJ2-7; TRBD2 matches at 7 bases. CDR3 length: 11 amino acids. CDR1 and CDR2 (germline): DFQATT, SNEGSKA (reference sequence). J gave up 2 bases and V 8 bases, and 3 bases lay outside the gene matches. CDR3 protein: CSIGTTYEQYF. The CDR3 DNA is TGCAGTATTGGGACTACCTACGAGCAGTACTTC.